The clone carrying this T cell receptor (beta chain) was counted at least ten times. Its antigen is unknown. The authors took PBMCs from 8.5 to 10 ml fresh peripheral blood. This sample was taken from a study of T cells in Graves' hyperthyroidism and ophthalmopathy. At the level of the study: At initial diagnosis, before any treatment had begun, peripheral blood was obtained.

CDR1 is DFQATT and CDR2 is SNEGSKA in the germline V gene (reference sequence). V shed 3 bases, J shed 6 bases, and the junction held 5 bases outside the gene matches. The CDR3 loop spans 13 amino acids. Study results and limitations: Most thyroid clonotypes expanded above 0.001 appeared in blood too. A model of 13 V-J features distinguished ophthalmopathy from stable hyperthyroidism.

The source material, RNA transcripts, was used to amplify TCR beta CDR3 regions. First-round RT-PCR with HTBI primers amplified the TCR CDR3 region. TCRdb recomputed calls from the multiplex PCR reads with MiXCR, one row per CDR3 protein. Among about 290,000 distinct CDR3 sequences listed, over 15% were seen once. The chain couples TRBV20-1 to TRBJ2-1; 7 bases fit TRBD2. The sequenced sample was blood. The receptor's source is a woman aged 60-75 years with Graves' ophthalmopathy. The CDR3 loop is CSASGGRGNEQFF. In DNA, the CDR3 is TGCAGTGCTAGTGGCGGGAGAGGCAATGAGCAGTTCTTC.